What follows are 10 T cell receptor beta chains derived from one specimen sequenced in a study of blood T cell repertoires in COVID-19. Clones were read by immunoSEQ multiplex PCR, and TCRdb kept only the in-frame ones, dropping some. The sample records 250,000 or so clones, about 68% being singletons. Sequenced material: peripheral blood. The receptors were sampled from a woman over 75 with acute or convalescent COVID-19.

The rearrangement links TRBV30 to TRBJ2-5; a weak D match, TRBD1 (5 bases). The CDR3 is 18 amino acids. V was clipped by 1 base and J by 5 bases, with 26 bases between them. CDR1 and CDR2 from the germline V gene are GTSNPN and SVGIG (reference sequence). Here the CDR3 reads CAWSASTEAGWWLETQYF. In DNA form, the CDR3 reads TGTGCCTGGAGTGCCTCGACAGAGGCCGGGTGGTGGTTGGAGACCCAGTACTTC.

The chain carries TRBV4-1 and TRBJ1-2, with 7 bases lining up with TRBD1. The V segment lost 3 bases and the J segment 4 bases; nucleotides outside the gene matches: 11. This CDR3 is built from 16 residues. Germline assignment: CDR1 MGHRA and CDR2 YSYEKL. The CDR3 sequence: CASSHKGDQGVYGYTF. Written as DNA, the CDR3 is TGCGCCAGCAGCCACAAAGGTGATCAGGGGGTCTATGGCTACACCTTC.

The rearrangement links TRBV19 to TRBJ2-7, with 12 bases aligning to TRBD1. Germline V CDR1 and CDR2: LNHDA, SQIVND (reference sequence). The CDR3 extends over 18 amino acids. The J segment lost 2 bases and the V segment lost 3 bases, leaving 11 bases of the junction unmatched. The DNA of the CDR3 is TGTGCCAGTAGTATCGCGGGTCTGGGACAGGGGGCTCCCTACGAGCAGTACTTC. Translating gives CASSIAGLGQGAPYEQYF.

V usage is TRBV6-1 and J usage is TRBJ2-5, with 8 bases matching TRBD1. From germline, CDR1 is MNHNS and CDR2 SASEGT. This CDR3 is built from 19 residues. V gave up 2 bases and J gave up 5 bases; unmatched junction bases: 19. In nucleotides, the CDR3 is TGTGCCAGCAGTGAAAGCTATGGGACAGGTCTTTCGGCAAGGGAGACCCAGTACTTC. It yields the protein CASSESYGTGLSARETQYF.

This clone was recorded a few times. This chain links TRBV30 with TRBJ2-2, with 8 bases that match TRBD2. J was trimmed by 6 bases and V by 4 bases; bases with no gene match: 10. CDR3 length equals 15 residues. The germline V gene encodes CDR1 GTSNPN and CDR2 SVGIG (reference sequence). CDR3 DNA sequence: TGTGCCTGGAAGTCCCTCAGCGGGAGTGCCGGGGAGCTGTTTTTT. This sequence encodes CAWKSLSGSAGELFF.

This chain uses TRBV10-1 with TRBJ2-3; the D gene is possibly TRBD1 (6 bases). This CDR3 comprises 12 residues. Germline V lookup: CDR1 WNHNN, CDR2 SYGVQD (reference sequence). V shed 8 bases and J shed 3 bases, with 9 bases lying between them. The CDR3 loop reads CASGQLTDTQYF. The DNA for the CDR3 is TGCGCCAGCGGACAGTTAACAGATACGCAGTATTTT.

This clone was counted only a few times. The chain employs TRBV10-3 and TRBJ1-1; TRBD1 matches at 9 bases. The CDR3 is 14 residues long. V trimming: 6 bases; J trimming: 3 bases; junction bases outside the gene matches: 5. CDR1 and CDR2 (germline): ENHRY, SYGVKD. The CDR3 DNA reads as TGTGCCATCAGCCTACAGGGGGCGGACACTGAAGCTTTCTTT. As protein: CAISLQGADTEAFF.

The V gene is TRBV5-1, the J gene TRBJ2-2, with D hard to call. Germline V gene sequence: CDR1 SGHRS, CDR2 YFSETQ. V dropped 5 bases and J dropped 2 bases, with 7 bases sitting between them. This CDR3 region has 13 residues. Here the CDR3 DNA reads TGCGCCAGCAGTATGAGTAACACCGGGGAGCTGTTTTTT. Translating it yields CASSMSNTGELFF. The full variable domain, with the rest looked up from reference TRBV5-1 and TRBJ2-2, is KAGVTQTPRYLIKTRGQQVTLSCSPISGHRSVSWYQQTPGQGLQFLFEYFSETQRNKGNFPGRFSGRQFSNSRSEMNVSTLELGDSALYLCASSMSNTGELFFGEGSRLTVL.

The chain has TRBV11-1 and TRBJ2-7; D possibly corresponds to TRBD1 (5 bases). The CDR3 has 14 amino acids. Germline CDR1 is SGHAT and CDR2 is FQDESV (reference sequence). With 5 bases removed from V and 2 bases from J, the gap between germline ends came to 13 bases. CDR3 bases: TGTGCCAGCAGCCCTCAGCAGGGCCCCTACGAGCAGTACTTC. Translation: CASSPQQGPYEQYF.

The V call is TRBV23-1, the J call TRBJ2-7; D is undetermined. TRBV23-1 is an ORF; its function is uncertain. The CDR3 runs to 14 residues. V was shortened by 0 bases and J by 3 bases, with 9 bases between the two germline ends. The CDR3 is CASSQSPGNYEQYF. The CDR3 region has the DNA TGCGCCAGCAGTCAATCTCCAGGCAACTACGAGCAGTACTTC.